Below are 8 T cell receptor beta chains sequenced from a single sample in a study of identical twins. MiXCR, applied by TCRdb to the 5' RACE reads, yields one record per CDR3 protein. The sample lists about 150,000 distinct CDR3 sequences, roughly 3.5% occurring once. Material: memory T cells sorted from blood. These receptors were collected from a man between 18 and 35 years old in good health.

This clonotype was recorded many times. This rearrangement joins TRBV29-1 to TRBJ1-1; D remains ambiguous. The length of the CDR3 is 13 residues. Trimming removed 6 bases at V and 0 bases at J, with 11 bases between. CDR1 is SQVTM, CDR2 ANQGSEA, per germline. The CDR3 loop is CSVAPGLNTEAFF. For the CDR3, the DNA is TGCAGCGTCGCCCCTGGGCTGAACACTGAAGCTTTCTTT.

This clonotype was recorded at least ten times. The rearrangement joins TRBV20-1 to TRBJ2-1; no definite D call. The CDR3 is made up of 15 amino acids. Germline loops: CDR1 DFQATT, CDR2 SNEGSKA (reference sequence). Trimming shortened V by 0 bases and J by 0 bases, and 9 bases separated the two germline ends. The CDR3 sequence: CSARETHLSYNEQFF. The DNA for the CDR3 is TGCAGTGCTAGAGAGACTCACCTCTCCTACAATGAGCAGTTCTTC.

This clonotype came up many times. V gene TRBV10-3 combines with J gene TRBJ2-2, with 10 positions matching TRBD2. Germline CDR1 ENHRY, CDR2 SYGVKD. The CDR3 consists of 17 residues. J gave up 2 bases and V 4 bases, and 7 bases lay outside the gene matches. The CDR3 here is CAISVGSGRANTGELFF. The CDR3 nucleotides read TGTGCCATCAGTGTCGGCAGCGGGAGGGCCAACACCGGGGAGCTGTTTTTT.

This clonotype was counted ten times or more. The J gene is TRBJ2-1, the V gene TRBV3-1, with 12 bases that match TRBD2. The CDR3 runs to 17 residues. The trim removed 0 bases at V and 12 bases at J, leaving 12 bases unmatched. CDR1 and CDR2 (germline): LGHDT, YNNKEL (reference sequence). CDR3 nucleotide sequence: TGTGCCAGCAGCCAAGATTCCTCCCTAGCGGGAGGGCCCGGGCAGTTCTTC. Translating gives CASSQDSSLAGGPGQFF.

This clonotype was seen many times. V gene TRBV6-5 combines with J gene TRBJ2-1, with 13 bases lining up with TRBD2. CDR1 MNHEY and CDR2 SVGAGI come from the germline V gene. The CDR3 spans 14 residues. The ends lost 0 bases at V and 12 bases at J; junction bases unmatched: 2. The DNA of the CDR3 is TGTGCCAGCAGTTACTCGGGGACTAGCGGGACGCAGTTCTTC. It specifies CASSYSGTSGTQFF.

The J gene is TRBJ1-2, the V gene TRBV4-3; D call uncertain. The CDR3 totals 17 residues. From germline, CDR1 is LGHNA and CDR2 YSLEER. V was trimmed by 0 bases and J by 6 bases, leaving 20 bases between them. The CDR3 reads CASSQDQGRAATNGYTF. DNA for the CDR3: TGCGCCAGCAGCCAAGACCAAGGGAGAGCGGCTACAAATGGCTACACCTTC.

There are many counts of this clonotype. The gene calls are TRBV6-2 or TRBV6-3 and TRBJ2-5, with D unclear. The CDR3 totals 14 residues. CDR1 is MNHEY, CDR2 SVGEGT, per germline. Trimming pared 6 bases from V and 5 bases from J, leaving 16 bases between. DNA for the CDR3: TGTGCCAGCAGGACTCACCAGAGTGGGGAGACCCAGTACTTC. Its protein product is CASRTHQSGETQYF.

This clonotype was counted a few times. The chain couples TRBV11-2 to TRBJ1-1, with D perhaps matching TRBD1 (6 bases). CDR3 length: 14 amino acids. With 5 bases removed from V and 7 bases from J, the gap between germline ends came to 17 bases. Germline CDR1 and CDR2: SGHAT and FQNNGV. This CDR3 is CASSRISRGSEAFF. Here the CDR3 DNA reads TGTGCCAGCAGCCGTATAAGCAGGGGAAGTGAAGCTTTCTTT. Complete variable domain (other parts from reference TRBV11-2 and TRBJ1-1): EAGVAQSPRYKIIEKRQSVAFWCNPISGHATLYWYQQILGQGPKLLIQFQNNGVVDDSQLPKDRFSAERLKGVDSTLKIQPAKLEDSAVYLCASSRISRGSEAFFGQGTRLTVV.